This TCR beta chain was profiled in a study of vaccination effects on CD4 cells after COVID-19 (dated by TCRdb to 2021 to 2024). A note on the overall study: Participants received two doses of either the BNT162b2 or the mRNA-1273 mRNA SARS-CoV-2 vaccine. The study compared SARS-CoV-2 spike-specific CD4+ TCR repertoires before and after mRNA vaccination in COVID-19 convalescent patients and infection-naive vaccine recipients. In the study, cultures from other donors were sequenced using the Oncomine TCR Beta short-read assay on an Illumina iSeq 100. Altogether, some 11 COVID-19 convalescent patients and a few SARS-CoV-2-naive healthy vaccine recipients made up the full study. The study at large found these results: Marked clonal contraction was observed in both infection-induced and vaccine-induced clones at late post-vaccination timepoints, consistent with waning T cell responses. Among healthy vaccine recipients, nearly all vaccine-induced clones were SARS-CoV-2 mono-reactive, and only 1 of 255 was cross-reactive with common cold coronaviruses. Limitations of the study were the small number of convalescent patients and the absence of early post-infection timepoints.

The CDR3 sequence holds 18 residues, the cysteine and phenylalanine included. Only the CDR3 DNA stays, 54 bases, in frame from base 1. V is clipped by 5 bases and J by 4 bases, and the sequence between their germline boundaries is 23 bases long. CDR1 and CDR2, looked up from the germline V gene, are SGHTA and FQGNSA. Turning to this clone: No cognate antigen has been identified for it. There are no base qualities to consult, and no much larger clone falls within one base.

The protocol used for the library was the immunoSEQ multiplex PCR assay. DNA from the cultured, isolated CD4+ T cells was subjected to TCR beta CDR3 sequencing. Turning to the authors' computational methods: The analysis removed non-productive TCR sequences, trimmed reads to the CDR3 region, and retained only CDR3s that were 7 or more amino acids long. Antigen-specific clonotypes were identified with the MANAFEST web app by comparing expansion in peptide wells against reference cultures. For clones to be considered positive, expansion at FDR<0.05 versus reference and all other wells, an odds ratio above 5, and a frequency above 0.1% in two replicate wells were required. Clonotypes significantly expanded in SARS-CoV-2 spike wells and in at least one common cold coronavirus spike condition were defined as cross-reactive. Using the stringdist R package, CDR3 similarity was measured by Levenshtein distance, and unrooted trees were constructed with ape in R 3.6.1. The clones in this table, taken by TCRdb from immuneACCESS, are in-frame only. Not every clone is retained; where verified, under half of the shortfall comes from an unresolved V gene, and the cause of the rest is unknown. D and trimming were read from the DNA, whereas the V and J calls and clone size are those reported in that table. The sample yields 50,000 or so clones; approximately 79% were counted once. The ten largest account for around 2.4% of the sample.

In the ViraFEST assay, PBMC were stimulated with viral peptide pools, and antigen-specific CD4+ T cell clonotypes were then identified by expansion using TCR sequencing. After 10 to 11 days of culture, CD4+ T cells were isolated with the EasySep CD4+ T cell isolation kit. None of the healthy vaccine recipients had a prior SARS-CoV-2 infection, which was confirmed by nucleocapsid antibody tests that came back negative both before and after vaccination. Some 2 million PBMC per well were cultured with approximately 10 ug/ml peptides in IMDM containing approximately 4.7% human AB serum, around 10 IU/ml IL-2 and gentamicin. On days 3 and 7, half of the culture medium was replaced with fresh IL-2-containing medium. Unless noted otherwise, every peptide stimulation condition was cultured in triplicate wells. Using Ficoll-Paque Plus gradient centrifugation, PBMC were separated from whole blood and then either used fresh or cryopreserved at -140C. The overlapping peptide pools covered the spike proteins of SARS-CoV-2 as well as those of the common cold coronaviruses HCoV-NL63, HCoV-OC43 and HCoV-229E. Genomic DNA was extracted from cultured CD4+ T cells with the QIAamp micro DNA kit.

Material: CD4+ T cells from PBMCs cultured with HCoV-229E spike peptides, obtained before COVID-19 vaccination. What this sample's cell subset or site label stands for: HCoV-229E spike overlapping peptide pool stimulation. The chain employs TRBV7-2 and TRBJ2-2; no D gene call is confident. The TCR was taken from a human donor who received a COVID-19 vaccine. At the DNA level, the sequence is TGTGCCAGCAGCCTCGACTGGATTTCCGGGTATGCCACCGGGGAGCTGTTTTTT. It is translated as CASSLDWISGYATGELFF.